The source of this T cell receptor (beta chain) is a study of blood T cell repertoires in COVID-19. Study-wide background: Nucleic acid was either cDNA or gDNA, and it came from T cells, B-cell-depleted T cells, or PBMCs.

Original processing methods: The assay estimated nucleated cells by amplifying reference gene primers. Sequencing was performed with immunoSEQ multiplex PCR; in TCRdb, only in-frame clones are kept and a portion is missing. That table furnishes V, J and clone size, whereas the DNA furnished D and trimming. The sample contains roughly 260,000 clones, over 80% of which appear only once. The length of the CDR3 is 14 residues. The V gene end was trimmed by 3 bases and the J gene end by 2 bases; junction bases not matched to a gene: 2. The germline gives CDR1 SGHTA, CDR2 FQGNSA. The TCR sequence derives from a woman between 40 and 55 years old with acute or convalescent COVID-19. The genes are TRBV7-2 and TRBJ1-2; 8 bases are shared with TRBD1. Sequenced material: peripheral blood. The CDR3, as DNA: TGTGCCAGCAGCTTTACAGGGGGGAACTATGGCTACACCTTC. Translated, it gives CASSFTGGNYGYTF.